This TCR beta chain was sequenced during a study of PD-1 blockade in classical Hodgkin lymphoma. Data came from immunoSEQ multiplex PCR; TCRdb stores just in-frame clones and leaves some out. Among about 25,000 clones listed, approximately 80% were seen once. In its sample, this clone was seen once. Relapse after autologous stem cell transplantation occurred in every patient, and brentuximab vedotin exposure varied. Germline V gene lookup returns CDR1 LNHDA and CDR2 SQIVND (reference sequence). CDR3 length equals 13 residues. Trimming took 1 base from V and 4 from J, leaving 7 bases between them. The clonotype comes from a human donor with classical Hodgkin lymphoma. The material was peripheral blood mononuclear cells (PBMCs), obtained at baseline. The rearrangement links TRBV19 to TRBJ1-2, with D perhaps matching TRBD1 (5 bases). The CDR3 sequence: CASSIGQTYGYTF. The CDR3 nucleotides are TGTGCCAGTAGTATAGGACAGACCTATGGCTACACCTTC.